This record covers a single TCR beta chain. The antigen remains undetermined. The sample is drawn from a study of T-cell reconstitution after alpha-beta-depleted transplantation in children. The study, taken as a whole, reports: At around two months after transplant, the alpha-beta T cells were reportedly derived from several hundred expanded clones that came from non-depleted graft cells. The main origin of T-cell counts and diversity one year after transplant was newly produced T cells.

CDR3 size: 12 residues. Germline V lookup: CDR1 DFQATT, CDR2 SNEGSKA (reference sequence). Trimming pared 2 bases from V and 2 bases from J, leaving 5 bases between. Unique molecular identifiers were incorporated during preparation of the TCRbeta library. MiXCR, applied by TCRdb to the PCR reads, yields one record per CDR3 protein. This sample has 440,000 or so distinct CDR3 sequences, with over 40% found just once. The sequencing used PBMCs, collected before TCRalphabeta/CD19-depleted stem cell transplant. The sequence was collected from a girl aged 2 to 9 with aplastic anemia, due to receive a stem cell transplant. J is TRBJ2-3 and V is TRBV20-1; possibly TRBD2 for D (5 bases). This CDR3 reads CSARLATDTQYF. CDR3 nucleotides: TGCAGTGCTAGACTAGCCACAGATACGCAGTATTTT.